This T cell receptor beta chain was recorded in a study of blood T cell repertoires in COVID-19. Looking at the study overall: Nucleic acid was either cDNA or gDNA, and it came from T cells, B-cell-depleted T cells, or PBMCs.

Original methodology: Estimation of nucleated cell counts relied on the amplification of reference gene primers. Repertoires were generated with immunoSEQ multiplex PCR, while TCRdb's copy carries only in-frame clones and drops some. For V, J and clone size, that table is used; D and trimming come from the DNA. The table lists 250,000 or so clones, approximately 90% of them singletons, with about 1.7% in the top ten. Trimming took 5 bases from V and 4 from J, leaving 11 bases between them. Germline V gives CDR1 MNHEY, CDR2 SMNVEV (reference sequence). This CDR3 has 13 amino acids. The source material was PBMCs or T cells enriched from blood (not recorded which). The V call is TRBV27, the J call TRBJ1-1; maybe TRBD1 (6 bases). The TCR sequence derives from a man aged 35 to 55 who had recovered from COVID-19. CDR3 region: CASSIFRGTEAFF. The CDR3, as DNA: TGTGCCAGCAGTATCTTCAGGGGCACTGAAGCTTTCTTT.